These 5 T cell receptor beta chains came from one sample sequenced in a study of T cells expressing NK-cell markers (dated by TCRdb to 2018 to 2020). The receptor library was made with 5' RACE. The sample was run on an Illumina HiSeq 2000. TCRdb reprocessed the reads, reporting each CDR3 protein sequence once and no DNA. The table kept for this sample lists roughly 390,000 distinct CDR3 sequences. The ten largest clones capture around 11% of the sample. Sequencing used blood T cells: a sorted CD56 or NKG2C T cell subset, CD4+ or CD8+ T cells, or bulk PBMC T cells (not recorded which). The receptors were gathered from a woman aged 50 to 65 in good health. Donor details come from another sample of the same person, matched by shared clones.

The rearrangement uses TRBV20-1 and TRBJ1-5. The length of the CDR3 is 14 residues. Germline CDR1 and CDR2: DFQATT and SNEGSKA (reference sequence). Here the CDR3 reads CSAISAVGNQPQHF.

The chain links TRBV12-3 or TRBV12-4 to TRBJ1-2. This CDR3 contains 12 residues. This CDR3 reads CASSLAGSGYTF.

This chain links TRBV6-5 with TRBJ2-3; TCRdb outputs TRBD1, but without DNA this stays unchecked. Germline values: CDR1 MNHEY, CDR2 SVGAGI. The CDR3 runs 14 residues. The CDR3 spells CASREDRAPDTQYF.

This chain links TRBV12-3 or TRBV12-4 with TRBJ2-1; TCRdb returns TRBD1, unconfirmable since there is no DNA. The CDR3 covers 13 residues. The CDR3 sequence: CASSSTPGNEQFF.

This chain uses TRBV20-1 with TRBJ2-3; TCRdb's D gene call, TRBD1, goes unchecked for lack of DNA. The CDR3 covers 13 residues. CDR1 is DFQATT, CDR2 SNEGSKA, per germline (reference sequence). CDR3: CSASRGGTDTQYF.